This is a list of T cell receptor beta chains from one sample in a study of technical replicates of blood from a handful of donors. Profiled with immunoSEQ multiplex PCR; TCRdb holds only in-frame clones, not every one. The sample contains around 92,000 clones, about 96% of which appear only once. The sequenced sample was T cells isolated from PBMCs. Receptors originate from a human donor in good health. CDR3s include the opening cysteine and the closing phenylalanine or tryptophan. Each record gives: J gene, clone size, V gene, D gene, CDR3 DNA, CDR3 protein. The D gene is left open where the match is weak. Size is stated for part of the rows, as once, few or many counts, or as a class when the clone is expanded.

>TRBJ2-7|.|TRBV14|TRBD2
TGTGCCAGCAGCCACAACCCCGGGATAGCGGGGTACCCAACCTACGAGCAGTACTTC
CASSHNPGIAGYPTYEQYF
>TRBJ2-2|.|TRBV4-1|.
TGCGCCAGCAGCCCCGTACCCGGGGACGGGGAGCTGTTTTTT
CASSPVPGDGELFF
>TRBJ1-1|.|TRBV6-5|.
TGTGCCAGCAGTTACTCATCTAACACTGAAGCTTTCTTT
CASSYSSNTEAFF
>TRBJ1-1|.|TRBV5-1|.
TGCGCCAGCTCCGATAGTTTGAACACTGAAGCTTTCTTT
CASSDSLNTEAFF
>TRBJ2-1|.|TRBV27|TRBD2
TGTGCCAGCAGTTTATTTATCCCGGCTAGCGGGAGGGCAAGTGAGCAGTTCTTC
CASSLFIPASGRASEQFF
>TRBJ1-1|.|TRBV6-5|TRBD1
TGTGCCAGCAGACCAACAGGGGGAAAGAACACTGAAGCTTTCTTT
CASRPTGGKNTEAFF
>TRBJ1-2|.|TRBV6-1|TRBD1
TGTGCCAGCAGTGATTTGGCAGGGGGATATGGCTACACCTTC
CASSDLAGGYGYTF
>TRBJ2-3|.|TRBV18|TRBD2
TGTGCCAGCTCACACGACCGGGTAGCGGGAGGACCGAGCACAGATACGCAGTATTTT
CASSHDRVAGGPSTDTQYF
>TRBJ2-1|.|TRBV7-9|TRBD2
TGTGCCAGCAGCTCCGGACTAGCGGGAGGCAATGAGCAGTTCTTC
CASSSGLAGGNEQFF
>TRBJ2-1|.|TRBV11-3|TRBD2
TGTGCCAGCAGCCCCGCCGCCCCGACTAGCGTCGACGAGCAGTTCTTC
CASSPAAPTSVDEQFF
>TRBJ1-3|.|TRBV2|TRBD1
TGTGCCAGCAGTGAACGGACAGGGGTCGGAAACACCATATATTTT
CASSERTGVGNTIYF
>TRBJ1-1|.|TRBV5-1|TRBD1
TGCGCCAGCAGCTTGATCGAAGGAGCAGGGGGACCTGACTTCTTT
CASSLIEGAGGPDFF
>TRBJ2-7|.|TRBV4-1|.
TGCGCCAGCAGCCAAGCGCCAGGGGCGGTGGAGCAGTACTTC
CASSQAPGAVEQYF
>TRBJ2-1|.|TRBV2|TRBD1
TGTGCCAGCAGTGATTTGCAGGGGGCCGGCAATGAGCAGTTCTTC
CASSDLQGAGNEQFF
>TRBJ2-1|.|TRBV19|TRBD2
TGTGCCAGTAGTATAGGCCAGCGACTAGCCGTCAATGAGCAGTTCTTC
CASSIGQRLAVNEQFF
>TRBJ2-2|.|TRBV4-1|.
TGCGCCAGCAGCCAACCTACAGGCACCGGGGAGCTGTTTTTT
CASSQPTGTGELFF
>TRBJ2-4|.|TRBV28|TRBD2
TGTGCCAGCAGTCACCGACTAGCGGGAGGGCTGGGCAAAAACATTCAGTACTTC
CASSHRLAGGLGKNIQYF
>TRBJ2-3|.|TRBV9|.
TGTGCCAGCAGCGCCAGGGCGGGGCGATTCACAGATACGCAGTATTTT
CASSARAGRFTDTQYF
>TRBJ1-1|.|TRBV10-3|.
TGTGCCATCAGTGTGGAGGGCACTGAAGCTTTCTTT
CAISVEGTEAFF
>TRBJ2-4|.|TRBV7-9|TRBD2
TGTGCCAGCAGCTACCGAGAGGGGACTAGCGGAAACATTCAGTACTTC
CASSYREGTSGNIQYF
>TRBJ1-1|.|TRBV27|.
TGTGCCAGCAAGCGAGTGTCGAGCGGGCCGACAACAAGAGCTTTCTTT
CASKRVSSGPTTRAFF
>TRBJ2-5|.|TRBV4-2|TRBD2
TGTGCCAGCAGCCAAGCGACGGGAGGGCCGGAGACCCAGTACTTC
CASSQATGGPETQYF
>TRBJ2-1|.|TRBV27|TRBD1
TGTGCCAGCAGCCTTAGGGCTGTGGGACAGGGAGATGAGCAGTTCTTC
CASSLRAVGQGDEQFF
>TRBJ2-7|.|TRBV5-1|.
TGCGCCAGCAGACGAATCGGGACAAACGCCTACGAGCAGTACTTC
CASRRIGTNAYEQYF
>TRBJ1-5|.|TRBV2|.
TGTGCCAGCGCCTGGACTCTCAATCAGCCCCAGCATTTT
CASAWTLNQPQHF
>TRBJ2-1|once|TRBV25-1|.
TGTGCCAGCACCCCTGGGACTCTCAATGAGCAGTTCTTC
CASTPGTLNEQFF
>TRBJ1-6|.|TRBV7-3|.
TGTGCCAGCAGCGCGACAGGCCCTAATTCACCCCTCCACTTT
CASSATGPNSPLHF
>TRBJ2-1|.|TRBV11-3|.
TGTGCCAGCAGCTTAGACAGGGGCGAGCAGTTCTTC
CASSLDRGEQFF
>TRBJ1-5|once|TRBV11-2|.
TGTGCCAGCAGCTTAGGGCCCGGTGAGGGCCCTCAGCCCCAGCATTTT
CASSLGPGEGPQPQHF
>TRBJ2-1|.|TRBV5-1|TRBD2
TGCGCCAGCAGCTCCGGACTAGCGGGAGCCTACAATGAGCAGTTCTTC
CASSSGLAGAYNEQFF